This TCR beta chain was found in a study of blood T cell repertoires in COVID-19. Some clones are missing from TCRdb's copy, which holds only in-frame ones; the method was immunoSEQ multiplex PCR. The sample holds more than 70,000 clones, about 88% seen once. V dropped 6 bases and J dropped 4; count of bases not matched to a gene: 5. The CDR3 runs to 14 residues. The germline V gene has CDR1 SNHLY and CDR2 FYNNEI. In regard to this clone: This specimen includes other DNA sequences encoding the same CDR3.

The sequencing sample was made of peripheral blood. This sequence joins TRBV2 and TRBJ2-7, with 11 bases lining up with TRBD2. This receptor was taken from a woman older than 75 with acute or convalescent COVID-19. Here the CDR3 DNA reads TGTGCCAGCAGGGAAACTAGCGGGGGTTACGAGCAGTACTTC. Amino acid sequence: CASRETSGGYEQYF.